The rows below give T cell receptor beta chains drawn from one sample of a study of CD8+ T cells in alopecia areata. Assay: immunoSEQ multiplex PCR; the TCRdb copy retains only in-frame clones and omits some. Among 100,000 to 150,000 clones listed, 47% were seen once. Sample: NKG2D-low CD8+ T cells sorted from blood. All receptors come from a human donor with alopecia areata. The CDR3 runs from the conserved cysteine through the conserved F or W. Each record gives: J gene, clone size, D gene, V gene, CDR3 DNA, CDR3 protein. D genes are given only for firm matches. Size tells how often a clone was seen (once, few, many) or the class of an expanded clone, and some rows leave it out.

TRBJ2-5 | few | TRBD2 | TRBV2 | TGTGCCAGCGATGGGGGACTAGCGGGGAGTGGGCAAGAGACCCAGTACTTC | CASDGGLAGSGQETQYF
TRBJ1-1 | few | - | TRBV29-1 | TGCAGCGTTGAAGGACTCGACGGGAACACTGAAGCTTTCTTT | CSVEGLDGNTEAFF
TRBJ1-5 | - | - | TRBV13 | TGTGCCAGCAGGCAACTGGGCAATCAGCCCCAGCATTTT | CASRQLGNQPQHF
TRBJ2-7 | - | - | TRBV29-1 | TGCAGCGTTAATAAAGATGGGGACACCCTCTACGAGCAGTACTTC | CSVNKDGDTLYEQYF
TRBJ1-1 | - | TRBD1 | TRBV30 | TGTGCTTTCGATGGACAGGGGAACACTGAAGCTTTCTTT | CAFDGQGNTEAFF
TRBJ1-3 | few | - | TRBV29-1 | TGCAGCGTTGAGGGGGACACCTCTGGAAACACCATATATTTT | CSVEGDTSGNTIYF
TRBJ2-2 | - | TRBD2 | TRBV29-1 | TGCAGCGTTGAAGAGGAAGCGGGAGGTCCCGGGGAGCTGTTTTTT | CSVEEEAGGPGELFF
TRBJ2-1 | - | - | TRBV29-1 | TGCAGCGTTACCTTACGAAGGCCGAGCTCCTACAATGAGCAGTTCTTC | CSVTLRRPSSYNEQFF
TRBJ2-7 | - | TRBD2 | TRBV29-1 | TGCAGCGTTGTAAGCGGGGGGAACGAGCAGTACTTC | CSVVSGGNEQYF
TRBJ1-1 | few | - | TRBV29-1 | TGCAGCGTTGAAAAAACAGGCCATCCATCCCCTGAAGCTTTCTTT | CSVEKTGHPSPEAFF
TRBJ2-7 | few | TRBD2 | TRBV29-1 | TGCAGCGTTGCCCAGCGGGAGGATCCCGGCGAGCAGTACTTC | CSVAQREDPGEQYF
TRBJ2-1 | - | - | TRBV29-1 | TGCAGCGTCGAAAGGGGCCTTGAGCAGTTCTTC | CSVERGLEQFF
TRBJ2-1 | - | TRBD2 | TRBV4-3 | TGCGCCAGCAGCCAAGCACGGGAGGGGGGGAATGAGCAGTTCTTC | CASSQAREGGNEQFF
TRBJ2-7 | few | - | TRBV5-1 | TGCGCCAGCAAGGGAGGCTACGAGCAGTACTTC | CASKGGYEQYF
TRBJ1-1 | - | - | TRBV29-1 | TGCAGCGCCCATACCCCAGGGGACGGCACTGAAGCTTTCTTT | CSAHTPGDGTEAFF
TRBJ2-2 | - | TRBD2 | TRBV7-9 | TGTGCAGCCGGGAGGCAGATCGCGAACACCGGGGAGCTGTTTTTT | CAAGRQIANTGELFF
TRBJ1-1 | - | TRBD1 | TRBV29-1 | TGCAGCGTTGGGCAGGGGGCAGCTGAAGCTTTCTTT | CSVGQGAAEAFF
TRBJ2-7 | - | TRBD1 | TRBV28 | TGTGCCAGTTCCCGTCAGGGGGCAAACTACGAGCAGTACTTC | CASSRQGANYEQYF
TRBJ2-5 | few | - | TRBV29-1 | TGCAGCGTTGAAATGTTTACAGCCGCCACCCAAGAGACCCAGTACTTC | CSVEMFTAATQETQYF
TRBJ2-5 | - | - | TRBV29-1 | TGCAGCGTCATAGCGGAGTGGACCAAAGAGACCCAGTACTTC | CSVIAEWTKETQYF
TRBJ2-1 | few | - | TRBV5-1 | TGCGCCAGCAGTCTTGAATACCCTCCCTACAATGAGCAGTTCTTC | CASSLEYPPYNEQFF
TRBJ1-6 | - | - | TRBV2 | TGTGCCAGCAGTGGGCTGGCCCCCCTCCACTTT | CASSGLAPLHF
TRBJ2-3 | - | - | TRBV28 | TGTGCCAGCAGTTTGGCGGCGGATACGCAGTATTTT | CASSLAADTQYF
TRBJ2-7 | few | - | TRBV29-1 | TGCAGCGTTGAAGGGGGGCTAGGCTCCTACGAGCAGTACTTC | CSVEGGLGSYEQYF
TRBJ1-5 | - | TRBD1 | TRBV29-1 | TGCAGCGTTCAGGACAGGGATAGCAATCAGCCCCAGCATTTT | CSVQDRDSNQPQHF
TRBJ2-7 | few | - | TRBV29-1 | TGCAGCGTTCCGGGTACCTACGAGCAGTACTTC | CSVPGTYEQYF
TRBJ2-7 | - | TRBD1 | TRBV7-9 | TGTGCCAGCAGCCCCGGGACAGGGTACGAGCAGTACTTC | CASSPGTGYEQYF
TRBJ1-2 | - | TRBD1 | TRBV13 | TGTGCCAGCAGCTCAATAACCGGGACAGTTGCTTACACCTTC | CASSSITGTVAYTF
TRBJ2-4 | few | TRBD2 | TRBV7-9 | TGTGCCAGCAGCTTAGAATGGGACTACGGAACGAACATTCAGTACTTC | CASSLEWDYGTNIQYF
TRBJ2-5 | - | - | TRBV13 | TGTGCCAGCAGCTTTTGGGGGCAAGAGGAGACCCAGTACTTC | CASSFWGQEETQYF
TRBJ2-1 | - | TRBD2 | TRBV29-1 | TGCAGCGTTGGCGGGAGCTCCTACAATGAGCAGTTCTTC | CSVGGSSYNEQFF
TRBJ2-3 | - | - | TRBV6-5 | TGTGCCAGCAGTTACTCGTTCCTCCCAGATACGCAGTATTTT | CASSYSFLPDTQYF
TRBJ2-3 | - | TRBD2 | TRBV13 | TGTGCCAGCAGCGTGACAACGGGAGGGACGCAGTATTTT | CASSVTTGGTQYF
TRBJ2-7 | few | - | TRBV29-1 | TGCAGCGTTGAAGCTCTCGAGGTGGGCGAGCAGTACTTC | CSVEALEVGEQYF
TRBJ1-5 | - | - | TRBV30 | TGTGCCTGGGCCTTCACTGGAGACAGTCAGCCCCAGCATTTT | CAWAFTGDSQPQHF